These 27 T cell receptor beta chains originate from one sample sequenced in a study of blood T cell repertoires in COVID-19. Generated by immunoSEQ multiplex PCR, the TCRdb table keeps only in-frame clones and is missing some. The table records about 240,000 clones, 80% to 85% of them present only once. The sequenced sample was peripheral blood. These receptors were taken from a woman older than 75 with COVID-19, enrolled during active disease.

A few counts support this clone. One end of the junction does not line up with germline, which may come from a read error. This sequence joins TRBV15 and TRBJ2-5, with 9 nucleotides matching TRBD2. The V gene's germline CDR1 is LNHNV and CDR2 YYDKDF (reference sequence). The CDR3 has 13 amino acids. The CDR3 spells CATRRAGGETQYF. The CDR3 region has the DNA TGTGCCACCCGCAGGGCGGGGGGGGAGACCCAGTACTTC.

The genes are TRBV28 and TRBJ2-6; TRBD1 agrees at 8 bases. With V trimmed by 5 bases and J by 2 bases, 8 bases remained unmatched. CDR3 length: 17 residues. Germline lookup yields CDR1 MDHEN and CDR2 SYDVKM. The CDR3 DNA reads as TGTGCCAGCAGTCGGGACAGGAAAATTCCTGGGGCCAACGTCCTGACTTTC. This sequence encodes CASSRDRKIPGANVLTF.

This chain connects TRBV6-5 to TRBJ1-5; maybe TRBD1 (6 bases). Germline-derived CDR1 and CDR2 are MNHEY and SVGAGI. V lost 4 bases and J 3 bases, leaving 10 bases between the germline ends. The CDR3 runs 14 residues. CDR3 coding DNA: TGTGCCAGCAGTTCACAGGGTTCCAATCAGCCCCAGCATTTT. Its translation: CASSSQGSNQPQHF.

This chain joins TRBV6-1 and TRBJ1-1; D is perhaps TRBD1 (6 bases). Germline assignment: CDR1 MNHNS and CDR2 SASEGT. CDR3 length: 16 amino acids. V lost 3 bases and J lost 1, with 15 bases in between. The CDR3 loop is CASSDLTGKGNTEAFF. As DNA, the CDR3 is TGTGCCAGCAGTGATCTCACAGGGAAGGGGAACACTGAAGCTTTCTTT.

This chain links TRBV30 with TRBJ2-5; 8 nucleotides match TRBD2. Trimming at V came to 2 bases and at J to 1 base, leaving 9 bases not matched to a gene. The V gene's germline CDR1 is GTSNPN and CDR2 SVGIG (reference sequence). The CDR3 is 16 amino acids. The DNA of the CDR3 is TGTGCCTGGAGTCAAGGTTGGCTAGCGGGCCAAGAGACCCAGTACTTC. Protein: CAWSQGWLAGQETQYF.

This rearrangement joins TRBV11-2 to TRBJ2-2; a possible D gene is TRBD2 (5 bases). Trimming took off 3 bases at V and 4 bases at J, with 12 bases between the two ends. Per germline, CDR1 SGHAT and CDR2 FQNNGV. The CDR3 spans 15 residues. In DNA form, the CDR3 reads TGTGCCAGCAGCTTGTGGAGCGGCCTCACCGGGGAGCTGTTTTTT. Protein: CASSLWSGLTGELFF.

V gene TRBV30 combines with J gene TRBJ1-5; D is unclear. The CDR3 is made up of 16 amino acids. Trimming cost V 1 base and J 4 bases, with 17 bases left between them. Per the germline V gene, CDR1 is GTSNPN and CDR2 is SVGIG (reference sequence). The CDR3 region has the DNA TGTGCCTGGAGTGACACAAAATACGGAGGAAATCAGCCCCAGCATTTT. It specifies CAWSDTKYGGNQPQHF.

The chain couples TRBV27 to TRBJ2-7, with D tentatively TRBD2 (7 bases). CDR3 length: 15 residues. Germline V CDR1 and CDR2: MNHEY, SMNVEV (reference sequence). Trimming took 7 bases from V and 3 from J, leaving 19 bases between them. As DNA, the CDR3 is TGTGCCAGCAAGGGGGGAGGCGGGAGAGTCTACGAGCAGTACTTC. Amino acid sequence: CASKGGGGRVYEQYF.

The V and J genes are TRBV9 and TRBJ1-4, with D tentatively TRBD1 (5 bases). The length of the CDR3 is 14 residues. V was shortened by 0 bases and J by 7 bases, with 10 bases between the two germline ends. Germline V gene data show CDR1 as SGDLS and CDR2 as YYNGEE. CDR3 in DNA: TGTGCCAGCAGCGTAGGAGGGACTGGTGAAAAACTGTTTTTT. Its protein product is CASSVGGTGEKLFF.

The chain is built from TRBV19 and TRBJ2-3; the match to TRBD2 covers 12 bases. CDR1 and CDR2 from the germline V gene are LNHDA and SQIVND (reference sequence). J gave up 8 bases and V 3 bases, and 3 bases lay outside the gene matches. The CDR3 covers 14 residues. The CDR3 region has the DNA TGTGCCAGTAGTATGACTAGCGGGAGTGGTACGCAGTATTTT. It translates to CASSMTSGSGTQYF.

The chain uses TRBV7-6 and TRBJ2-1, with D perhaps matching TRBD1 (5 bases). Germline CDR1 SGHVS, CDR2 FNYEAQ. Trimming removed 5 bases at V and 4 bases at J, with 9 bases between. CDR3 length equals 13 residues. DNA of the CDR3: TGTGCCAGCAGCAACCGACAGTACAATGAGCAGTTCTTC. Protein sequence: CASSNRQYNEQFF.

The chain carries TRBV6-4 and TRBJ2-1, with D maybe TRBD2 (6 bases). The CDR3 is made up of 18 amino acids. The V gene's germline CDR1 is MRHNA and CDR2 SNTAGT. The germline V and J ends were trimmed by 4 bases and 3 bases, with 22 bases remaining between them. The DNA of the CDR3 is TGTGCCAGCAGTGTCCGGGACTCCAAATTTCTACACTACAATGAGCAGTTCTTC. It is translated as CASSVRDSKFLHYNEQFF.

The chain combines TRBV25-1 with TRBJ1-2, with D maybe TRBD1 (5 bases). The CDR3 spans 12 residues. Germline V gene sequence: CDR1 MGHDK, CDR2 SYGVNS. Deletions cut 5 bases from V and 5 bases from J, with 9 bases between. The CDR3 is CASSHQGYGYTF. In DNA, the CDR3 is TGTGCCAGCAGTCATCAGGGTTATGGCTACACCTTC.

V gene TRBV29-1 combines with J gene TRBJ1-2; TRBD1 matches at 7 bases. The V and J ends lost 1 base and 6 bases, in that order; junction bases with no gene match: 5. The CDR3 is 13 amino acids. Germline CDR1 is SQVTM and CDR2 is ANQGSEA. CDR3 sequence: CSVEAGGRDGYTF. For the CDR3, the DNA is TGCAGCGTTGAAGCAGGGGGAAGAGATGGCTACACCTTC.

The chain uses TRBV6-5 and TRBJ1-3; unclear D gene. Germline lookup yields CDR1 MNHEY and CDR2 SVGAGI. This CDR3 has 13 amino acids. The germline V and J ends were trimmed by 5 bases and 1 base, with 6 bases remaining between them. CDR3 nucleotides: TGTGCCAGCAGTCCTCGGTCTGGAAACACCATATATTTT. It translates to CASSPRSGNTIYF.

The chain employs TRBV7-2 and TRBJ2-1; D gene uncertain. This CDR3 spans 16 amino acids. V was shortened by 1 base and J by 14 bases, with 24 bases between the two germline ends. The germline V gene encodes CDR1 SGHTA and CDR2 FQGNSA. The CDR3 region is CASSLGRSSPLPSEFF. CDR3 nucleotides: TGTGCCAGCAGCTTAGGAAGGAGTTCCCCCCTCCCGAGCGAGTTCTTC.

The chain's CDR3 is CASSLEGLNYGYTF. The CDR3 bases are TGTGCCAGCAGCTTGGAGGGGCTTAACTATGGCTACACCTTC. The gene calls are TRBV28 and TRBJ1-2; perhaps TRBD1 as D (5 bases). Deletions cut 6 bases from V and 1 base from J, with 12 bases between. Germline values: CDR1 MDHEN, CDR2 SYDVKM. The CDR3 covers 14 residues.

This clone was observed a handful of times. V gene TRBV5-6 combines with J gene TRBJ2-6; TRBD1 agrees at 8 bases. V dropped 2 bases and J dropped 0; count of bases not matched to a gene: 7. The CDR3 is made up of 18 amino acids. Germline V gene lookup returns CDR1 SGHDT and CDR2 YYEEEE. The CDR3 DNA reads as TGTGCCAGCAGCTTAACCCCAGGGGGCGGCTCTGGGGCCAACGTCCTGACTTTC. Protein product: CASSLTPGGGSGANVLTF.

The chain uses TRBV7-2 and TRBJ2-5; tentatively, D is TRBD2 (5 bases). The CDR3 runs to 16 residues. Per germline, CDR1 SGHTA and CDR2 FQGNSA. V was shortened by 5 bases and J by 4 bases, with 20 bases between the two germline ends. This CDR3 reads CASSPGLTTVGETQYF. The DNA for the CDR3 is TGTGCCAGCAGCCCCGGACTGACCACCGTTGGAGAGACCCAGTACTTC.

CDR3 nucleotide sequence: TGTGCCAGCAGTCCCTCCGGACAGGGATATCAGCCCCAGCATTTT. Translation gives CASSPSGQGYQPQHF. This rearrangement joins TRBV28 to TRBJ1-5, with 8 bases identical to TRBD1. Germline CDR1 MDHEN, CDR2 SYDVKM. The CDR3 covers 15 residues. V gave up 5 bases and J gave up 5 bases; unmatched junction bases: 8.

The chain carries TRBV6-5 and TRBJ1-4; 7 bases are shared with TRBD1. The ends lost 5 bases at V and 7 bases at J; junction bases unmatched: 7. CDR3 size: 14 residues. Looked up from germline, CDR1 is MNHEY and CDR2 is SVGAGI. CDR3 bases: TGTGCCAGCAGTCTAGACAGGGAAGCTGAAAAACTGTTTTTT. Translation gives CASSLDREAEKLFF.

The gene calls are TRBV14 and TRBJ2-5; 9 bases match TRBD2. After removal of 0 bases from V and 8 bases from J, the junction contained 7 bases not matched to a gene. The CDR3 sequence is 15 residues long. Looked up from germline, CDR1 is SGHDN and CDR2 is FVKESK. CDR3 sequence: CASSQDGLAGSTQYF. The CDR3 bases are TGTGCCAGCAGCCAAGATGGGCTAGCGGGAAGTACCCAGTACTTC.

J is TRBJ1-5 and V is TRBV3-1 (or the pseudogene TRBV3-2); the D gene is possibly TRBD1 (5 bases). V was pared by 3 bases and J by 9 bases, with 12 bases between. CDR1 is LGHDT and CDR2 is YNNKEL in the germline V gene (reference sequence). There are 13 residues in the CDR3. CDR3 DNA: TGTGCCAGCAGCCAGAAGGGGCTCGGGCCCCAGCATTTT. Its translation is CASSQKGLGPQHF.

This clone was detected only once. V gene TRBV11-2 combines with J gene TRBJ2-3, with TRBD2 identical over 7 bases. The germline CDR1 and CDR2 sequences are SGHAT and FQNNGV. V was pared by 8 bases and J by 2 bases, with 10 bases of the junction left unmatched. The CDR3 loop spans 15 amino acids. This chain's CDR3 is CASGRGLTDTDTQYF. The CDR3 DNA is TGTGCCAGCGGCCGGGGACTAACCGACACAGATACGCAGTATTTT.

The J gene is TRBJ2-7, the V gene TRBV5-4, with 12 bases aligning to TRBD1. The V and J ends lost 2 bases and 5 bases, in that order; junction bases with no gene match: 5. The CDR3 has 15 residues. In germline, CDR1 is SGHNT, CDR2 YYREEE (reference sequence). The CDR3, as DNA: TGTGCCAGCAGCTTTTGGGACAGGGGGCTTCACGAGCAGTACTTC. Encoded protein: CASSFWDRGLHEQYF.

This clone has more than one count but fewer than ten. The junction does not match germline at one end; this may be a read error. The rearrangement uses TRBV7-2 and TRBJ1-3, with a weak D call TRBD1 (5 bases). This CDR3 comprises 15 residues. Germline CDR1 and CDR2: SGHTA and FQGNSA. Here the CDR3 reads CASSFPGVPGNTIYF. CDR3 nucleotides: TGTGCCAGCAGCTTCCCGGGGGTTCCTGGGAACACCATATATTTT. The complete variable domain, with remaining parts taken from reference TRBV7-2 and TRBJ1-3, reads GAGVSQSPSNKVTEKGKDVELRCDPISGHTALYWYRQSLGQGLEFLIYFQGNSAPDKSGLPSDRFSAERTGGSVSTLTIQRTQQEDSAVYLCASSFPGVPGNTIYFGEGSWLTVV.

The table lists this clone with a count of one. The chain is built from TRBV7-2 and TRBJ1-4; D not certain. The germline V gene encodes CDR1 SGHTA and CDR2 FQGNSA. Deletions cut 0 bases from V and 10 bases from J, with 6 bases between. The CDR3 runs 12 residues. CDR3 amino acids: CASSLARGKLFF. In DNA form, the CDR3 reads TGTGCCAGCAGCTTAGCGCGGGGAAAACTGTTTTTT.